The 10 T cell receptor beta chains below all came from one sample that was sequenced in a study of T cell changes during pregnancy in multiple sclerosis. The protocol was immunoSEQ multiplex PCR, while the TCRdb copy is restricted to in-frame clones and leaves out a portion. Counted here are about 97,000 clones, around nine tenths occurring once; the ten biggest clones make up around 0.79%. Sequenced material: peripheral blood, taken in the second trimester of pregnancy. The source is a female donor in good health, enrolled as a control in a pregnancy study.

The rearrangement links TRBV25-1 to TRBJ1-5, with unresolved D. The V gene's germline CDR1 is MGHDK and CDR2 SYGVNS. CDR3 length: 15 residues. Trimming pared 5 bases from V and 8 bases from J, leaving 19 bases between. CDR3: CASSKPGLIIKPQHF. In DNA, the CDR3 is TGTGCCAGCAGTAAGCCAGGATTAATCATTAAGCCCCAGCATTTT.

The genes are TRBV28 and TRBJ1-2, with 7 positions matching TRBD1. The CDR3 length is 14 residues. CDR1 MDHEN and CDR2 SYDVKM come from the germline V gene. The junction had 11 bases not matched to a gene; V was cut back by 5 bases and J by 8 bases. The CDR3 loop is CASSLTWDSGGYTF. As DNA, the CDR3 is TGTGCCAGCAGTCTTACATGGGACAGTGGCGGCTACACCTTC.

The CDR3 sequence is CASRPGQGYGYTF. For the CDR3, the DNA is TGCGCCAGCAGGCCGGGACAGGGGTATGGCTACACCTTC. The chain couples TRBV5-1 to TRBJ1-2, with 10 bases lining up with TRBD1. Trimming at V came to 5 bases and at J to 5 bases, leaving 3 bases not matched to a gene. In germline, CDR1 is SGHRS, CDR2 YFSETQ. The CDR3 length is 13 residues.

This clone was seen a single time. This rearrangement joins TRBV30 to TRBJ2-1; possible D gene TRBD2, 6 bases. Germline V gene data show CDR1 as GTSNPN and CDR2 as SVGIG (reference sequence). The V gene lost 0 bases and the J gene lost 10 bases, with 10 bases spanning the gap. The CDR3 runs to 12 residues. This CDR3 is CAWSVGGREQFF. The CDR3 coding sequence is TGTGCCTGGAGTGTAGGAGGGCGGGAGCAGTTCTTC.

The CDR3 coding sequence is TGTGCCAGTAGTATTCGCCAGGGGGCATACAATGAGCAGTTCTTC. This translates into CASSIRQGAYNEQFF. The chain is built from TRBV19 and TRBJ2-1, with 8 bases aligning to TRBD1. J was trimmed by 4 bases and V by 3 bases; bases with no gene match: 5. The CDR3 length is 15 residues. Per germline, CDR1 LNHDA and CDR2 SQIVND (reference sequence).

The gene calls are TRBV5-1 and TRBJ2-1, with D possibly TRBD2 on 7 matching bases. CDR3 length equals 16 residues. V lost 4 bases, J lost 2 bases, and 16 bases lay in between. Germline CDR1 and CDR2: SGHRS and YFSETQ. The chain's CDR3 is CASSPGGGSTYNEQFF. The CDR3 DNA sequence: TGCGCCAGCAGCCCGGGGGGCGGTTCGACCTACAATGAGCAGTTCTTC.

The genes are TRBV14 and TRBJ2-7; 9 bases are a match to TRBD2. CDR3 length equals 15 residues. The germline gives CDR1 SGHDN, CDR2 FVKESK. Trimming took 1 base from V and 4 from J; bases not matched to a gene: 5. Here the CDR3 reads CASSQGSGGFYEQYF. Written as DNA, the CDR3 is TGTGCCAGCAGCCAAGGTAGCGGGGGTTTTTACGAGCAGTACTTC.

This chain joins TRBV2 and TRBJ2-7; TRBD2 aligns across 10 bases. Germline assignment: CDR1 SNHLY and CDR2 FYNNEI. This CDR3 is 14 amino acids long. V lost 8 bases and J lost 4; bases outside the gene matches: 8. Here the CDR3 DNA reads TGTGCCAGCGTGGGGAGCGGGGGGGCGTACGAGCAGTACTTC. Amino acid sequence: CASVGSGGAYEQYF.

To note about this clone: A junction end diverges from the germline sequence, so it may reflect a read error. This chain uses TRBV7-7 with TRBJ2-5, with TRBD1 matching 9 bases. This CDR3 spans 14 amino acids. Germline V CDR1 and CDR2: SSHAT, FNYEAQ (reference sequence). CDR3 coding DNA: TGTGCTAGCAGCTTGGACAGGGGAGGAGAGACCCAGTACTTC. This sequence encodes CASSLDRGGETQYF.

The genes are TRBV18 and TRBJ2-5; a possible D gene is TRBD1 (6 bases). The CDR3 is 14 amino acids. Germline CDR1 reads KGHSH; CDR2 reads LQKENI. The V gene lost 6 bases and the J gene lost 5 bases, with 16 bases spanning the gap. In nucleotides, the CDR3 is TGTGCCAGCTCTCCAGAGGGGGTCGGGGAGACCCAGTACTTC. Translation: CASSPEGVGETQYF.